Listed below are T cell receptor beta chains from one sample, sequenced in a study of human T cells and chemical hapten exposure. Each CDR3 protein gets one entry after TCRdb re-called the RACE reads with MiXCR. The repertoire holds 150,000 to 200,000 distinct CDR3 sequences, with around 15% as singletons. This sample comprised whole blood, obtained in connection with sensitization to the hapten diphenylcyclopropenone (DPC). The receptors were sampled from a woman aged 25 to 45 with alopecia areata. Some clones in this sample may be carry-over from other donors' samples. Both conserved end residues are part of each CDR3. A D gene is named only where the DNA matches it firmly. Expanded clones get a size class; other rows say once, few or many, or leave the size out.

clone_size j_call v_call d_call cdr3_aa cdr3_nt
NA TRBJ1-5 TRBV19 TRBD1 CASSLLQGRDQPQHF TGTGCCAGTAGCCTCTTACAGGGGCGGGATCAGCCCCAGCATTTT
few TRBJ2-7 TRBV28 NA CASTSAGTSSYEQYF TGTGCCAGCACCAGCGCGGGGACCAGCTCCTACGAGCAGTACTTC
few TRBJ1-4 TRBV20-1 TRBD1 CSIRQGEKLFF TGCAGCATCCGACAGGGTGAAAAACTGTTTTTT
few TRBJ2-3 TRBV7-2 TRBD2 CASSSGGRGNTDTQYF TGTGCCAGCAGCTCAGGCGGGAGGGGTAACACAGATACGCAGTATTTT
few TRBJ2-5 TRBV4-2 NA CASSQDGQGWGWTQYF TGTGCCAGCAGCCAAGATGGGCAGGGCTGGGGTTGGACCCAGTACTTC
few TRBJ1-6 TRBV20-1 NA CSASLGLGDNSPLHF TGCAGTGCTAGTCTCGGACTGGGGGATAATTCACCCCTCCACTTT
NA TRBJ1-5 TRBV19 NA CASSNPHQPQHF TGTGCCAGTAGTAACCCTCATCAGCCCCAGCATTTT
many TRBJ1-5 TRBV5-4 NA CASSFDWDQPQHF TGTGCCAGCAGCTTTGACTGGGACCAGCCCCAGCATTTT
NA TRBJ1-1 TRBV5-1 NA CASSLRFLNTEAFF TGCGCCAGCAGCCTCCGCTTCCTGAACACTGAAGCTTTCTTT
NA TRBJ2-3 TRBV10-3 TRBD2 CAIREAGAGTDTQYF TGTGCCATCAGAGAAGCGGGAGCTGGCACAGATACGCAGTATTTT
few TRBJ2-4 TRBV9 NA CASSPSPGNIQYF TGTGCCAGCAGCCCTTCTCCAGGAAACATTCAGTACTTC
NA TRBJ2-3 TRBV6-6 TRBD2 CASSSLAGDDTQYF TGTGCCAGCAGTTCCCTAGCGGGAGACGATACGCAGTATTTT
few TRBJ1-1 TRBV20-1 TRBD1 CSARWQGGTEAFF TGCAGTGCTAGATGGCAGGGGGGCACTGAAGCTTTCTTT
few TRBJ1-3 TRBV18 TRBD1 CASSPSPGTGGNTIYF TGTGCCAGCTCACCATCCCCCGGGACAGGTGGAAACACCATATATTTT
NA TRBJ2-2 TRBV5-1 TRBD1 CASNRDRVNTGELFF TGCGCCAGCAACCGGGACAGGGTCAACACCGGGGAGCTGTTTTTT
many TRBJ1-6 TRBV6-6 TRBD1 CASSSDRADSPLHF TGTGCCAGCAGTTCCGACAGGGCGGATTCACCCCTCCACTTT
few TRBJ1-5 TRBV3-1 NA CASSQDLGRNQPQHF TGTGCCAGCAGCCAAGATCTCGGACGCAATCAGCCCCAGCATTTT
NA TRBJ1-1 TRBV5-1 NA CASSLAPRAEAFF TGCGCCAGCAGCTTGGCACCGCGCGCTGAAGCTTTCTTT
NA TRBJ1-5 TRBV7-2 NA CASSSGVGQPQHF TGTGCCAGCAGCTCCGGGGTAGGACAGCCCCAGCATTTT
few TRBJ1-2 TRBV2 TRBD1 CATAGQGGYGYTF TGTGCCACAGCGGGACAGGGAGGATATGGCTACACCTTC
NA TRBJ2-5 TRBV29-1 TRBD1 CSAQLDRAETQYF TGCAGCGCCCAGCTCGACAGGGCAGAGACCCAGTACTTC
few TRBJ1-1 TRBV2 TRBD1 CASSMDRGLAMNTEAFF TGTGCCAGCAGCATGGACAGGGGGCTTGCCATGAACACTGAAGCTTTCTTT
NA TRBJ1-1 TRBV29-1 NA CSVEVSGNTEAFF TGCAGCGTTGAAGTTTCCGGGAACACTGAAGCTTTCTTT
many TRBJ2-3 TRBV7-3 NA CASSTDSHTDTQYF TGTGCCAGCAGCACCGACAGTCACACAGATACGCAGTATTTT
few TRBJ2-6 TRBV4-2 TRBD2 CASSQGQLAGLSGANVLTF TGTGCCAGCAGCCAAGGGCAGCTAGCGGGTCTCTCTGGGGCCAACGTCCTGACTTTC
few TRBJ1-6 TRBV12-5 NA CASNRERSPLHF TGTGCTAGTAACAGGGAAAGATCACCCCTCCACTTT
few TRBJ2-5 TRBV27 NA CASSLTWLDVETQYF TGTGCCAGCAGTTTAACGTGGCTAGATGTAGAGACCCAGTACTTC
few TRBJ2-3 TRBV5-6 TRBD2 CASSLEGGGTDTQYF TGTGCCAGCAGCTTGGAGGGCGGGGGGACAGATACGCAGTATTTT
NA TRBJ2-7 TRBV10-3 TRBD1 CAISKQGTYEQYF TGTGCCATCAGTAAACAGGGGACCTACGAGCAGTACTTC
NA TRBJ2-2 TRBV12-3/TRBV12-4 NA CASSFRVSQAGELFF TGTGCCAGCAGTTTCCGGGTGTCCCAGGCGGGGGAGCTGTTTTTT
NA TRBJ2-1 TRBV6-5 NA CASSYSPNLGGEQFF TGTGCCAGCAGTTATTCGCCAAACCTCGGGGGTGAGCAGTTCTTC
many TRBJ2-4 TRBV14 NA CASSLNDPKNIQYF TGTGCCAGCAGCCTAAATGACCCCAAAAACATTCAGTACTTC
NA TRBJ1-5 TRBV28 NA CASSIQGPGSNQPQHF TGTGCCAGCAGTATCCAGGGGCCCGGGAGCAATCAGCCCCAGCATTTT
NA TRBJ2-7 TRBV10-3 TRBD2 CASRPSGGSNYEQYF TGTGCCTCCAGACCTAGCGGGGGGTCGAACTACGAGCAGTACTTC
few TRBJ2-7 TRBV28 NA CASSLGQRPYEQYF TGTGCCAGCAGTCTGGGTCAACGCCCCTACGAGCAGTACTTC
many TRBJ2-2 TRBV10-2 TRBD2 CASSESGLAEAGELFF TGCGCCAGCAGTGAGTCTGGACTAGCGGAAGCCGGGGAGCTGTTTTTT
few TRBJ1-2 TRBV28 NA CASSPLVIPPPPQTYGYTF TGTGCCAGCAGTCCCCTGGTAATCCCCCCGCCCCCCCAAACCTATGGCTACACCTTC
few TRBJ2-7 TRBV29-1 TRBD1 CSVRDRPYEQYF TGCAGCGTTAGGGACAGACCCTACGAGCAGTACTTC
few TRBJ2-1 TRBV18 TRBD1 CASSPQAMDRTFYNEQFF TGTGCCAGCTCACCCCAAGCCATGGACAGGACTTTCTACAATGAGCAGTTCTTC
few TRBJ2-6 TRBV12-3/TRBV12-4 NA CASRGTGIGSGANVLTF TGTGCCAGCAGGGGGACGGGGATAGGCTCTGGGGCCAACGTCCTGACTTTC
many TRBJ2-7 TRBV20-1 NA CSARDSNSGYEQYF TGCAGTGCTAGAGATAGTAACTCCGGCTACGAGCAGTACTTC
NA TRBJ1-1 TRBV27 NA CASTGKMNTEAFF TGTGCCAGCACGGGGAAGATGAACACTGAAGCTTTCTTT
NA TRBJ1-2 TRBV28 TRBD1 CASTLIGQGAGYTF TGTGCCAGCACCCTTATTGGTCAGGGGGCTGGCTACACCTTC
few TRBJ2-4 TRBV20-1 TRBD1 CSADRADKAKNIQYF TGCAGTGCCGACAGGGCTGATAAAGCCAAAAACATTCAGTACTTC
NA TRBJ2-5 TRBV20-1 TRBD1 CSAKNRAGTGAQTQYF TGCAGTGCCAAAAACAGAGCCGGGACAGGGGCTCAGACCCAGTACTTC
few TRBJ2-1 TRBV4-1 NA CASSQDRGSYNEQFF TGCGCCAGCAGCCAAGATAGGGGGTCCTACAATGAGCAGTTCTTC
NA TRBJ1-1 TRBV29-1 NA CSVGGRANTEAFF TGCAGCGTTGGGGGACGAGCTAACACTGAAGCTTTCTTT
many TRBJ1-4 TRBV12-3/TRBV12-4 TRBD1 CASSPRDSGNEKLFF TGTGCCAGCAGTCCCCGGGACAGCGGTAATGAAAAACTGTTTTTT
NA TRBJ1-1 TRBV29-1 NA CSVPGPRDPEAFF TGCAGCGTTCCGGGACCCAGAGACCCTGAAGCTTTCTTT
few TRBJ1-1 TRBV28 NA CASSYRTTEAFF TGTGCCAGCAGTTACCGGACCACTGAAGCTTTCTTT
NA TRBJ2-7 TRBV20-1 NA CSAKGPGSSYEQYF TGCAGTGCTAAGGGCCCGGGCAGCTCCTACGAGCAGTACTTC
NA TRBJ2-2 TRBV11-1 NA CASSLGGQAHTGELFF TGTGCCAGCAGCTTAGGGGGCCAGGCCCACACCGGGGAGCTGTTTTTT
many TRBJ1-2 TRBV7-2 TRBD1 CASSSVWGDRGSHGYTF TGTGCCAGCAGCTCCGTCTGGGGGGACAGGGGATCTCATGGCTACACCTTC